Listed below are T cell receptor beta chains from one sample, sequenced in a study of cytomegalovirus exposure and HLA in healthy donors. Generated by immunoSEQ multiplex PCR, the TCRdb table keeps only in-frame clones and is missing some. This table has about 240,000 clones, 82% appearing once. Material for sequencing was PBMCs. These receptors were obtained from a woman aged 35 to 49 in good health and CMV-seropositive. CDR3s include the opening cysteine and the closing phenylalanine or tryptophan. Fields, in order: V gene, clone size, J gene, D gene, CDR3 DNA, CDR3 protein. A D gene is named only where the DNA matches it firmly. A row's size may be missing; if present it is once, few, many or a size class.

>TRBV4-1|.|TRBJ2-5|.
TGCGCCAGCAGCCAACTAGTTCGAGAGACCCAGTACTTC
CASSQLVRETQYF
>TRBV5-8|.|TRBJ1-1|TRBD1
TGTGCCAGCAGGATCCTACAGGGGATCAACACTGAAGCTTTCTTT
CASRILQGINTEAFF
>TRBV4-3|few|TRBJ2-5|.
TGCGCCAGCAGCCCGGAGGGCGGGATAGGGGAGACCCAGTACTTC
CASSPEGGIGETQYF
>TRBV7-2|.|TRBJ2-1|TRBD2
TGTGCCAGCAGCTTAGCCCCTAGCGGGAGTTTAGGCAATGAGCAGTTCTTC
CASSLAPSGSLGNEQFF
>TRBV5-1|.|TRBJ1-6|TRBD1
TGCGCCAGCACTTTCCTAACAGGGGGCAAGTATAATTCACCCCTCCACTTT
CASTFLTGGKYNSPLHF
>TRBV27|few|TRBJ2-7|.
TGTGCCAGCGGGGCCTACTACGAGCAGTACTTC
CASGAYYEQYF
>TRBV30|once|TRBJ2-7|TRBD2
TGTGCCTGGAGCCGGGACAGCGGGGGGTACGAGCAGTACTTC
CAWSRDSGGYEQYF
>TRBV2|.|TRBJ2-2|TRBD2
TGTGCCAGCATTCCTAGCGGGGGGAACACCGGGGAGCTGTTTTTT
CASIPSGGNTGELFF
>TRBV2|.|TRBJ2-2|TRBD1
TGTGCCAGCAGTGAAGGCAGGGGGCTAACCGGGGAGCTGTTTTTT
CASSEGRGLTGELFF
>TRBV28|.|TRBJ2-7|.
TGTGCCAGCAGTTTACCAGGGCCGAGCTCCTACGAGCAGTACTTC
CASSLPGPSSYEQYF
>TRBV7-2|.|TRBJ2-2|TRBD1
TGTGCCAGCAGATTCTCGGGACAGGGGAGGACCGGGGAGCTGTTTTTT
CASRFSGQGRTGELFF
>TRBV6-6|.|TRBJ2-3|.
TGTGCCAGCAGTCGGACGGGGACAGATACGCAGTATTTT
CASSRTGTDTQYF
>TRBV6-5|.|TRBJ2-5|.
TGTGCCAGCAGTTACTCGTTATTGGGGGGGGCACAGACCCAGTACTTC
CASSYSLLGGAQTQYF
>TRBV19|.|TRBJ1-1|TRBD1
TGTGCCAGTACCCCCTTGGACAGGGCGAACACTGAAGCTTTCTTT
CASTPLDRANTEAFF
>TRBV5-1|.|TRBJ1-1|TRBD1
TGCGCCAGCAGCTCCACCCCAGGGGGTGCTGAAGCTTTCTTT
CASSSTPGGAEAFF